These T cell receptor beta chains were read from a single sample in a study of blood T cell repertoires in COVID-19. Using immunoSEQ multiplex PCR, the repertoire was profiled, and TCRdb retains in-frame clones only, with some absent. The top ten hold about 3.8% of the sample, which has 100,000 to 150,000 clones, 70% to 90% seen once. Sequencing was performed on peripheral blood. The source is a woman aged 45 to 65 with acute or convalescent COVID-19. The CDR3 runs from the conserved cysteine through the conserved F or W. Fields, in order: V gene, clone size, D gene, J gene, CDR3 DNA, CDR3 protein. A D gene is named only where the DNA matches it firmly. The listing skips clone size in some rows; elsewhere it reads once, few, many or a size class.

TRBV5-1	once	TRBD1	TRBJ1-4	TGCGCCAGCAGCGGAGGACAGGGAAATAATGAAAAACTGTTTTTT	CASSGGQGNNEKLFF
TRBV28	.	TRBD1	TRBJ1-1	TGTGCCAGCAGTTTGTCCGGGACAGGGAGGCAAGCTTTCTTT	CASSLSGTGRQAFF
TRBV4-2	.	TRBD1	TRBJ1-4	TGTGCCAGCAGCCCAGGGGGGACTAATGAAAAACTGTTTTTT	CASSPGGTNEKLFF
TRBV19	.	.	TRBJ1-5	TGTGCCAGTAGACAGGGCATTGGCAATCAGCCCCAGCATTTT	CASRQGIGNQPQHF
TRBV20-1	few	.	TRBJ1-6	TGCAGTGCTAGTATAGGGCGGGATTCACCCCTCCACTTT	CSASIGRDSPLHF
TRBV5-5	.	.	TRBJ2-7	TGTGCCAGCAGCCCCTTTGGGGGCGCCAGCTCCTACGAGCAGTACTTC	CASSPFGGASSYEQYF
TRBV12-3/TRBV12-4	.	.	TRBJ2-7	TGTGCCAGCAGTGCAGGGCGCTACGAGCAGTACTTC	CASSAGRYEQYF
TRBV7-3	once	.	TRBJ1-1	TGTGCCAGCAGCTTAAGGGGGGGAGGAACTGAAGCTTTCTTT	CASSLRGGGTEAFF
TRBV18	.	TRBD1	TRBJ1-3	TGTGCCAGCTCACCATCGGGACAGGCGAACACCATATATTTT	CASSPSGQANTIYF
TRBV19	once	TRBD1	TRBJ1-1	TGTGCCAGTAGTCCGGGACAGGCCACTGAAGCTTTCTTT	CASSPGQATEAFF
TRBV7-8	.	.	TRBJ1-1	TGTGCCAGCAGATCTGTTTCTGAAGCTTTCTTT	CASRSVSEAFF
TRBV5-4	.	TRBD2	TRBJ2-3	TGTGCCAGCAGCCCGACTAGCGGGATAGATACGCAGTATTTT	CASSPTSGIDTQYF
TRBV24-1	few	.	TRBJ2-2	TGTGCCACCAGTGATACTAGGGGGTCCGGGGAGCTGTTTTTT	CATSDTRGSGELFF
TRBV13	.	.	TRBJ2-5	TGTGCCAGCAGCTCCGCACGCGCGGAGACCCAGTACTTC	CASSSARAETQYF
TRBV2	.	.	TRBJ1-5	TGTGCCAGCGATTGGGGGCGCGACAATCAGCCCCAGCATTTT	CASDWGRDNQPQHF
TRBV2	.	.	TRBJ1-5	TGTGCCAGCAGTGAAGAGGTGATCCCCAGGCAGCCCCAGCATTTT	CASSEEVIPRQPQHF
TRBV3-1/TRBV3-2	.	TRBD2	TRBJ2-7	TGTGCCAGCGGGAGGGCCGGCGAGCAGTACTTC	CASGRAGEQYF
TRBV7-9	few	.	TRBJ2-2	TGTGCCAGCAGCTTAGGCAGCACCGGGGAGCTGTTTTTT	CASSLGSTGELFF
TRBV6-1	.	TRBD2	TRBJ2-7	TGTGCCAGCAGTGAACCGGGACTAGCGGGGACCGAGCAGTACTTC	CASSEPGLAGTEQYF
TRBV10-3	.	.	TRBJ1-1	TGTGCCATCAGTGTAGGCGGCTTGAGTACTGAAGCTTTCTTT	CAISVGGLSTEAFF
TRBV11-2	.	.	TRBJ2-7	TGTGCCAGCAGCTTAGAACTTACAGGGATCGAGCAGTACTTC	CASSLELTGIEQYF
TRBV3-1/TRBV3-2	.	.	TRBJ2-7	TGTGCCAGCAGCCAAATGAGGGGGACCTACGAGCAGTACTTC	CASSQMRGTYEQYF
TRBV5-1	.	.	TRBJ1-6	TGCGCCAGCAGCTTGGACAGTATGAGTAATTCACCCCTCCACTTT	CASSLDSMSNSPLHF
TRBV6-5	.	TRBD1	TRBJ2-1	TGTGCCAGCAGCCCCCCAGGGGGCTCCTACAATGAGCAGTTCTTC	CASSPPGGSYNEQFF
TRBV4-1	once	TRBD1	TRBJ1-5	TGCGCCAGCAGCCAGGAGACAGGGAACGGCGGCAATCAGCCCCAGCATTTT	CASSQETGNGGNQPQHF
TRBV11-3	.	TRBD1	TRBJ2-3	TGTGCCAGCAGTACAACGCCGGGACAGGGTACAGATACGCAGTATTTT	CASSTTPGQGTDTQYF
TRBV28	.	TRBD1	TRBJ1-2	TGTGCCAGCAGTTTTCAGGACAGGGGGCTGTATGGCTACACCTTC	CASSFQDRGLYGYTF
TRBV5-1	.	.	TRBJ2-7	TGCGCCAGCAGCCGGGGGACAGAGTTCTACGAGCAGTACTTC	CASSRGTEFYEQYF
TRBV5-4	.	.	TRBJ2-5	TGTGCCAGCAGCTTAAGCCGGGATGGAGGGACCCAGTACTTC	CASSLSRDGGTQYF